The 27 T cell receptor beta chains in this list originate from one sample, sequenced in a study of blood T cell repertoires in COVID-19. Some clones are missing from TCRdb's copy, which holds only in-frame ones; the method was immunoSEQ multiplex PCR. This sample yields under 250,000 clones, of which about 80% are seen a single time; about 1.3% belongs to the top ten. Source material: PBMCs or T cells enriched from blood (not recorded which). The source is a woman in her 40s with acute COVID-19.

The chain employs TRBV11-3 and TRBJ2-1, with 12 bases lining up with TRBD2. The CDR3 loop spans 15 amino acids. CDR1 and CDR2 from the germline V gene are SGHNT and YENEEA. V shed 5 bases, J shed 7 bases, and the junction held 6 bases outside the gene matches. The CDR3 protein is CASSPTSGSWNEQFF. The CDR3 DNA reads TGTGCCAGCAGCCCGACTAGCGGGAGCTGGAATGAGCAGTTCTTC.

The chain is built from TRBV15 and TRBJ1-5, with TRBD1 as a possible D gene (5 bases). This CDR3 spans 15 amino acids. Per germline, CDR1 LNHNV and CDR2 YYDKDF (reference sequence). The V and J ends lost 3 bases and 4 bases respectively, with 13 bases between them. CDR3 coding DNA: TGTGCCACCAGCAGGGACACGGTGGGGAATCAGCCCCAGCATTTT. The encoded protein is CATSRDTVGNQPQHF.

This clone was detected many times. The CDR3 is CASSYQGLTSAGELFF. The CDR3 DNA is TGTGCCAGCAGTTACCAGGGACTTACCTCTGCCGGGGAGCTGTTTTTT. This rearrangement joins TRBV6-5 to TRBJ2-2, with D possibly matching TRBD2 (6 bases). The ends were cut back, 2 bases at V and 6 bases at J, with 16 bases in the middle. The CDR3 runs to 16 residues. The germline V gene has CDR1 MNHEY and CDR2 SVGAGI.

The CDR3 region is CASIHRAGNEKLFF. The CDR3 nucleotides read TGTGCCAGCATCCACAGGGCGGGTAATGAAAAACTGTTTTTT. The V call is TRBV2, the J call TRBJ1-4; tentative D call: TRBD1 (6 bases). The CDR3 totals 14 residues. V lost 7 bases and J 4 bases, leaving 13 bases between the germline ends. Germline values: CDR1 SNHLY, CDR2 FYNNEI.

This chain links TRBV7-2 with TRBJ1-1; no clear D gene. The CDR3 is made up of 13 amino acids. The germline V gene encodes CDR1 SGHTA and CDR2 FQGNSA. Deletions cut 4 bases from V and 5 bases from J, with 11 bases between. CDR3 region: CASSSYGGTEAFF. CDR3 bases: TGTGCCAGCAGCTCCTATGGAGGGACTGAAGCTTTCTTT.

In its sample, this clone was seen a few times. The chain employs TRBV20-1 and TRBJ1-2; D gene uncertain. The CDR3 consists of 14 residues. Germline assignment: CDR1 DFQATT and CDR2 SNEGSKA (reference sequence). The V end was cut by 3 bases, the J end by 7 bases, with 18 bases between. The CDR3 sequence: CSASIGQDNGGYTF. In DNA form, the CDR3 reads TGCAGTGCTAGTATTGGTCAGGATAACGGTGGCTACACCTTC.

The chain combines TRBV3-1 (or the pseudogene TRBV3-2) with TRBJ2-2; 11 bases map to TRBD2. The CDR3 is 18 amino acids. With V trimmed by 3 bases and J by 6 bases, 12 bases remained unmatched. CDR1 and CDR2 from the germline V gene are LGHDT and YNNKEL (reference sequence). The CDR3 DNA reads as TGTGCCAGCAGCCATCTAGCGGGAGGAGAAAGCTCTCCCGGGGAGCTGTTTTTT. As protein: CASSHLAGGESSPGELFF.

This clone was counted between two and nine times. The sample holds other DNA sequences that translate to the same CDR3. The gene calls are TRBV29-1 and TRBJ2-3, with 8 nucleotides matching TRBD1. Trimming at V came to 6 bases and at J to 1 base, leaving 3 bases not matched to a gene. Germline lookup yields CDR1 SQVTM and CDR2 ANQGSEA. The CDR3 is 13 residues long. DNA for the CDR3: TGCAGCGTGACAGGGGAGGGCACAGATACGCAGTATTTT. Its protein product is CSVTGEGTDTQYF.

The J gene is TRBJ1-1, the V gene TRBV5-6; D not resolved. The CDR3 has 16 amino acids. The germline V and J ends were trimmed by 2 bases and 0 bases, with 14 bases remaining between them. Germline V gene sequence: CDR1 SGHDT, CDR2 YYEEEE. CDR3 bases: TGTGCCAGCAGCTTCAATAATGGGCTTATGAACACTGAAGCTTTCTTT. It encodes CASSFNNGLMNTEAFF. Variable domain in full (rest from reference TRBV5-6 and TRBJ1-1): DAGVTQSPTHLIKTRGQQVTLRCSPKSGHDTVSWYQQALGQGPQFIFQYYEEEERQRGNFPDRFSGHQFPNYSSELNVNALLLGDSALYLCASSFNNGLMNTEAFFGQGTRLTVV.

This sequence joins TRBV30 and TRBJ1-5, with TRBD1 identical over 7 bases. The CDR3 spans 14 residues. After removal of 0 bases from V and 8 bases from J, the junction contained 7 bases not matched to a gene. From germline, CDR1 is GTSNPN and CDR2 SVGIG (reference sequence). The DNA for the CDR3 is TGTGCCTGGAGTGTGGGACAGCACGGGGAGCCCCAGCATTTT. This codes for CAWSVGQHGEPQHF.

The chain carries TRBV6-2 or TRBV6-3 and TRBJ2-2, with D tentatively TRBD1 (6 bases). CDR3 length: 16 residues. V gave up 5 bases and J gave up 5 bases, with 18 bases separating them. Germline loops: CDR1 MNHEY, CDR2 SVGEGT. The chain's CDR3 is CASSEDSDLLTGELFF. CDR3 nucleotides: TGTGCCAGCAGTGAGGACAGCGACCTCCTAACCGGGGAGCTGTTTTTT.

The chain uses TRBV5-4 and TRBJ1-3; 8 nucleotides agree with TRBD1. The CDR3 sequence is 14 residues long. CDR1 is SGHNT, CDR2 YYREEE, per germline (reference sequence). After removal of 5 bases from V and 0 bases from J, the junction contained 1 base not matched to a gene. Here the CDR3 DNA reads TGTGCCAGCAGGGACAGGGCCTCTGGAAACACCATATATTTT. Protein sequence: CASRDRASGNTIYF.

This chain links TRBV7-3 with TRBJ1-6, with a weak D call TRBD1 (5 bases). This CDR3 has 14 residues. Germline values: CDR1 SGHTA, CDR2 FQGTGA. V shed 5 bases and J shed 9 bases, with 14 bases lying between them. In DNA form, the CDR3 reads TGTGCCAGCAGCCTAAGCAGGGCTGGTTCACCCCTCCACTTT. Its protein product is CASSLSRAGSPLHF.

The genes are TRBV11-3 and TRBJ2-7; TRBD2 matches at 7 bases. The CDR3 spans 16 residues. The V and J ends lost 8 bases and 0 bases, in that order; junction bases with no gene match: 13. Germline V gene lookup returns CDR1 SGHNT and CDR2 YENEEA. CDR3 in amino acids: CASGWELAEVSYEQYF. The DNA for the CDR3 is TGTGCCAGCGGCTGGGAGCTAGCGGAAGTCTCCTACGAGCAGTACTTC.

The rearrangement joins TRBV7-9 to TRBJ2-7; 7 bases align to TRBD2. CDR1 is SEHNR, CDR2 FQNEAQ, per germline (reference sequence). This CDR3 is built from 14 residues. The V gene end was trimmed by 4 bases and the J gene end by 2 bases; junction bases not matched to a gene: 5. CDR3 DNA: TGTGCCAGCAGCTCAAGACTAGCTCCCTACGAGCAGTACTTC. Translation: CASSSRLAPYEQYF.

This chain uses TRBV24-1 with TRBJ1-4; 10 bases align to TRBD1. The J segment lost 11 bases and the V segment lost 3 bases, leaving 8 bases of the junction unmatched. Germline V gene sequence: CDR1 KGHDR, CDR2 SFDVKD. The CDR3 covers 15 residues. The DNA of the CDR3 is TGTGCCACCAGTGATGGCGACAGGGGGCTTGGGAAACTGTTTTTT. Translating it yields CATSDGDRGLGKLFF.

This clone is a singleton in its sample. The V and J genes are TRBV5-1 and TRBJ2-1, with 11 bases matching TRBD2. The CDR3 spans 12 residues. V lost 4 bases, J lost 16 bases, and 7 bases stayed unmatched. Germline V lookup: CDR1 SGHRS, CDR2 YFSETQ. CDR3 protein: CASSPGTSGSFF. The CDR3 coding sequence is TGCGCCAGCAGCCCCGGGACTAGCGGATCCTTCTTC.

The genes are TRBV5-1 and TRBJ2-3; 13 bases fit TRBD2. Germline CDR1 and CDR2: SGHRS and YFSETQ. This CDR3 contains 14 residues. V shed 6 bases and J 9 bases; nucleotides not matched to a gene: 7. The CDR3: CASTRTSGSDTQYF. CDR3 coding DNA: TGCGCCAGCACGCGGACTAGCGGGAGTGACACGCAGTATTTT.

The CDR3 bases are TGTGCCAGCAGTCCACCGGGACTAGCGGGAGTCAATGAGCAGTTCTTC. Residues: CASSPPGLAGVNEQFF. V is TRBV27 and J is TRBJ2-1, with 14 bases identical to TRBD2. Germline CDR1 MNHEY, CDR2 SMNVEV (reference sequence). Unmatched junction bases numbered 6, after V lost 5 bases and J lost 6 bases. The CDR3 runs to 16 residues.

This chain links TRBV7-9 with TRBJ2-7, with TRBD1 identical over 8 bases. The length of the CDR3 is 14 residues. V lost 1 base, J lost 6 bases, and 5 bases stayed unmatched. Germline V gene data show CDR1 as SEHNR and CDR2 as FQNEAQ (reference sequence). This chain's CDR3 is CASSLGQGYSEQYF. Written as DNA, the CDR3 is TGTGCCAGCAGCTTAGGACAGGGGTACTCCGAGCAGTACTTC.

The chain is built from TRBV5-1 and TRBJ2-7; D is unresolved. CDR3 length: 12 amino acids. The V and J ends lost 4 bases and 4 bases respectively, with 9 bases between them. Per germline, CDR1 SGHRS and CDR2 YFSETQ. The CDR3 DNA is TGCGCCAGCAGCCCTTTCCTATACGAGCAGTACTTC. This sequence encodes CASSPFLYEQYF.

V is TRBV27 and J is TRBJ2-7; 12 bases agree with TRBD2. V lost 3 bases, J lost 5 bases, and 5 bases stayed unmatched. CDR3 length: 15 residues. Germline lookup yields CDR1 MNHEY and CDR2 SMNVEV (reference sequence). In nucleotides, the CDR3 is TGTGCCAGCAGTTTGGCCGGACTAGCGGGAAACGAGCAGTACTTC. This encodes CASSLAGLAGNEQYF.

The chain has TRBV5-1 and TRBJ1-3; unclear D gene. This CDR3 comprises 15 residues. Looked up from germline, CDR1 is SGHRS and CDR2 is YFSETQ. Trimming shortened V by 0 bases and J by 0 bases, and 7 bases separated the two germline ends. The CDR3 region has the DNA TGCGCCAGCAGCTTGGCTGGCAACTCTGGAAACACCATATATTTT. Its translation is CASSLAGNSGNTIYF.

This clone was observed a handful of times. J is TRBJ1-2 and V is TRBV7-8, with 8 bases aligning to TRBD1. The CDR3 totals 12 residues. CDR1 and CDR2 (germline): SGHVS, FQNEAQ. V gave up 6 bases and J gave up 6 bases; unmatched junction bases: 3. The CDR3 reads CASSGQGDGYTF. The DNA of the CDR3 is TGTGCCAGCAGTGGACAGGGAGATGGCTACACCTTC.

The J gene is TRBJ2-7, the V gene TRBV12-3 or TRBV12-4; weak D call: TRBD1 (6 bases). Deletions cut 6 bases from V and 3 bases from J, with 12 bases between. The CDR3 spans 13 residues. The CDR3 region is CASSLTGNYEQYF. The CDR3 region has the DNA TGTGCCAGCAGCCTCACAGGGAACTACGAGCAGTACTTC.

The chain links TRBV11-3 to TRBJ2-1, with TRBD2 identical over 11 bases. The CDR3 loop spans 15 amino acids. The V gene end was trimmed by 3 bases and the J gene end by 9 bases; junction bases not matched to a gene: 7. Germline CDR1 and CDR2: SGHNT and YENEEA. The CDR3 DNA is TGTGCCAGCAGCTTCCGCGGGACTAGCGGTGGTGAGCAGTTCTTC. This encodes CASSFRGTSGGEQFF.

The rearrangement joins TRBV4-1 to TRBJ1-1; D is unclear. Germline assignment: CDR1 MGHRA and CDR2 YSYEKL. This CDR3 has 14 residues. The ends were cut back, 2 bases at V and 2 bases at J, with 9 bases in the middle. The CDR3 sequence is CASSQPGTNTEAFF. Written as DNA, the CDR3 is TGCGCCAGCAGCCAACCGGGTACTAACACTGAAGCTTTCTTT.